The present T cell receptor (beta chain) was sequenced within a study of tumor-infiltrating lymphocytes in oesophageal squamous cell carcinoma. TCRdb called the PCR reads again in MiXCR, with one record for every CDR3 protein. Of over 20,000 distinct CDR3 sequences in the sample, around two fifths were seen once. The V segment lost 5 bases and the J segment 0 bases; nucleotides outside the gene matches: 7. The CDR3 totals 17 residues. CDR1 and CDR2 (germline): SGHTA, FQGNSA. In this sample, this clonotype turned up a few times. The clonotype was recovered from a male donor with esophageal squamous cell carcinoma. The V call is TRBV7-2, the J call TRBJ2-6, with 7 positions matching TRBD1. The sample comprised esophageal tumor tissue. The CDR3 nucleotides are TGTGCCAGCAGCCCACAGGGGCCGAGCTCTGGGGCCAACGTCCTGACTTTC. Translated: CASSPQGPSSGANVLTF. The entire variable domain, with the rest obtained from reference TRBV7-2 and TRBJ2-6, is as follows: GAGVSQSPSNKVTEKGKDVELRCDPISGHTALYWYRQSLGQGLEFLIYFQGNSAPDKSGLPSDRFSAERTGGSVSTLTIQRTQQEDSAVYLCASSPQGPSSGANVLTFGAGSRLTVL.